These 27 T cell receptor beta chains were all obtained from the same sample, sequenced in a study of blood T cells in healthy people across ages. The use of a sample-barcoded 5' primer and a J-beta primer mix characterized a second PCR of about 7 to 12 cycles. TCRdb reprocessed the 5' RACE reads with MiXCR, giving one entry per CDR3 protein. The sample has 1,300,000 or so distinct CDR3 sequences, almost 60% seen once. Material: blood. Receptors were obtained from a man in his late teens or twenties in good health.

This chain connects TRBV4-1 to TRBJ2-3; TRBD1 is a possible D gene (7 bases). Germline CDR1 reads MGHRA; CDR2 reads YSYEKL. Trimming left V 0 bases short and J 3 bases short, with 16 bases between. The length of the CDR3 is 17 residues. The CDR3 sequence is CASSQDTDREDTDTQYF. DNA for the CDR3: TGCGCCAGCAGCCAAGATACCGACAGGGAGGATACAGATACGCAGTATTTT.

The J gene is TRBJ2-1, the V gene TRBV12-3 or TRBV12-4; TRBD2 might be the D (5 bases). The CDR3 extends over 12 amino acids. The V gene lost 5 bases and the J gene lost 8 bases, with 10 bases spanning the gap. CDR3 in amino acids: CASSGVAYEQFF. DNA for the CDR3: TGTGCCAGCAGTGGCGTAGCGTATGAGCAGTTCTTC.

The genes are TRBV4-2 and TRBJ2-1; the match to TRBD1 covers 7 bases. The ends lost 3 bases at V and 4 bases at J; junction bases unmatched: 6. CDR1 LGHNA and CDR2 YNFKEQ come from the germline V gene. The CDR3 covers 15 residues. CDR3 sequence (DNA): TGTGCCAGCAGCCATGGGACAGTCTTGTACAATGAGCAGTTCTTC. Amino acid sequence: CASSHGTVLYNEQFF.

This clonotype was found a few times. The gene calls are TRBV7-9 and TRBJ2-1, with TRBD1 identical over 7 bases. The trim removed 6 bases at V and 8 bases at J, leaving 13 bases unmatched. The CDR3 contains 15 residues. In germline, CDR1 is SEHNR, CDR2 FQNEAQ (reference sequence). This CDR3 reads CASRQYETGVDEQFF. CDR3 nucleotides: TGTGCCAGCAGACAATACGAAACAGGGGTGGATGAGCAGTTCTTC. Supplemented by reference TRBV7-9 and TRBJ2-1, the full variable domain reads DTGVSQNPRHKITKRGQNVTFRCDPISEHNRLYWYRQTLGQGPEFLTYFQNEAQLEKSRLLSDRFSAERPKGSFSTLEIQRTEQGDSAMYLCASRQYETGVDEQFFGPGTRLTVL.

V is TRBV2 and J is TRBJ2-3; 11 positions match TRBD1. V shed 7 bases, J shed 3 bases, and the junction held 3 bases outside the gene matches. The CDR3 runs 14 residues. Germline V gene sequence: CDR1 SNHLY, CDR2 FYNNEI. CDR3 nucleotide sequence: TGTGCCAGCACCGGGACAGGGGGTACAGATACGCAGTATTTT. Translating gives CASTGTGGTDTQYF.

This clonotype was counted only a few times. The J gene is TRBJ1-2, the V gene TRBV29-1; 8 nucleotides agree with TRBD1. Trimming took 6 bases from V and 4 from J; bases not matched to a gene: 7. Per the germline V gene, CDR1 is SQVTM and CDR2 is ANQGSEA. CDR3 length equals 13 residues. The DNA of the CDR3 is TGCAGCGTAAGGCTGGACAGGGTCTATGGCTACACCTTC. Encoded protein: CSVRLDRVYGYTF.

In DNA, the CDR3 is TGCAGTGCTAGAGTGGCTAGCGGGGAACCCCGGTCCGGTGAGCAGTTCTTC. It is translated as CSARVASGEPRSGEQFF. The chain couples TRBV20-1 to TRBJ2-1; 9 positions agree with TRBD2. Germline V CDR1 and CDR2: DFQATT, SNEGSKA (reference sequence). Unmatched junction bases numbered 16, after V lost 1 base and J lost 9 bases. This CDR3 has 17 amino acids.

This clonotype has only a few counts. V gene TRBV4-1 combines with J gene TRBJ2-7; the match to TRBD1 covers 11 bases. The V segment lost 1 base and the J segment 4 bases; nucleotides outside the gene matches: 3. CDR3 length equals 15 residues. Germline CDR1 and CDR2: MGHRA and YSYEKL. The CDR3 protein is CASSQAGQGGYEQYF. The CDR3 DNA follows: TGCGCCAGCAGCCAAGCGGGACAGGGGGGTTACGAGCAGTACTTC.

The rearrangement links TRBV4-3 to TRBJ2-7, with 7 bases identical to TRBD1. The CDR3 spans 15 residues. V trimming: 5 bases; J trimming: 2 bases; junction bases outside the gene matches: 9. Germline assignment: CDR1 LGHNA and CDR2 YSLEER. The CDR3 DNA reads TGCGCCAGCAGCGATAGTTGGGGACAGACCTACGAGCAGTACTTC. Its protein is CASSDSWGQTYEQYF.

A word on this clonotype: Since a much larger clone is just one base distant, this may be a read error. The chain links TRBV7-9 to TRBJ2-7; no clear D gene. V dropped 1 base and J dropped 6 bases, with 7 bases sitting between them. The CDR3 length is 12 residues. Germline-derived CDR1 and CDR2 are SEHNR and FQNEAQ (reference sequence). Here the CDR3 reads CASSLVWGEQYF. CDR3 DNA sequence: TGTGCCAGCAGCTTAGTTTGGGGCGAGCAGTACTTC.

The rearrangement joins TRBV6-2 or TRBV6-3 to TRBJ1-5; no definite D call. There are 12 residues in the CDR3. Germline CDR1 and CDR2: MNHEY and SVGEGT. V lost 4 bases and J lost 6, with 7 bases in between. The CDR3 DNA sequence: TGTGCCAGCAGTTCCTCCCGTCAGCCCCAGCATTTT. Protein product: CASSSSRQPQHF.

The chain joins TRBV6-5 to TRBJ2-7; D ambiguous. Per germline, CDR1 MNHEY and CDR2 SVGAGI. The CDR3 spans 16 residues. V shed 3 bases and J shed 1 base, with 16 bases lying between them. The CDR3 nucleotides read TGTGCCAGCAGTTATAAGGCGTACAGCTATTCCTACGAGCAGTACTTC. It translates to CASSYKAYSYSYEQYF.

With regard to this clonotype: At one end the junction does not follow the germline gene, possibly because of a read error. V is TRBV6-5 and J is TRBJ1-2; 7 positions match TRBD1. This CDR3 has 12 amino acids. Germline CDR1 is MNHEY and CDR2 is SVGAGI. The CDR3, as DNA: TGTGTCAGCAGCACGACAGGGCGCGGCTACACCTTC. This encodes CVSSTTGRGYTF.

J is TRBJ2-2 and V is TRBV29-1; unclear D gene. Trimming left V 2 bases short and J 3 bases short, with 13 bases between. Germline CDR1 reads SQVTM; CDR2 reads ANQGSEA. The length of the CDR3 is 15 residues. As DNA, the CDR3 is TGCAGCGTTGAACTTAGGGTTGTGGACACCGGGGAGCTGTTTTTT. Its protein is CSVELRVVDTGELFF.

The chain is built from TRBV5-1 and TRBJ2-2, with D unclear. This CDR3 region has 14 residues. V shed 4 bases and J shed 1 base, with 8 bases lying between them. From germline, CDR1 is SGHRS and CDR2 YFSETQ. CDR3 nucleotide sequence: TGCGCCAGCAGCAAAGCTCAGAACACCGGGGAGCTGTTTTTT. Amino acids: CASSKAQNTGELFF.

In this sample, this clonotype turned up once. This chain uses TRBV21-1 with TRBJ2-5; TRBD1 is the table's D call, not checked against the DNA. The closer fit of TRBJ2-7 to the DNA end suggests the J call may be wrong. TRBV21-1 is a pseudogene locus. This CDR3 contains 11 residues. The CDR3 DNA reads as TGTGCCAGCCATGTCGCCCACGAGCAGTACTTC. Protein sequence: CASHVAHEQYF.

This chain connects TRBV6-5 to TRBJ1-1, with 9 bases fitting TRBD1. The germline V gene encodes CDR1 MNHEY and CDR2 SVGAGI. V gave up 6 bases and J gave up 0 bases; unmatched junction bases: 11. The CDR3 covers 17 residues. The DNA for the CDR3 is TGTGCCAGCAGCTTAACCGGGACAGGGTGGGTGAACACTGAAGCTTTCTTT. Encoded protein: CASSLTGTGWVNTEAFF.

The rearrangement links TRBV30 to TRBJ1-6; D remains unclear. The CDR3 runs to 14 residues. Germline CDR1 reads GTSNPN; CDR2 reads SVGIG (reference sequence). V was cut by 3 bases and J by 13 bases, with 19 bases left in between. The CDR3 protein is CAWSPGRQWRPLHF. Written as DNA, the CDR3 is TGTGCCTGGAGCCCTGGACGTCAATGGAGGCCCCTCCACTTT.

The gene calls are TRBV29-1 and TRBJ2-4; D possibly corresponds to TRBD2 (5 bases). Trimming left V 6 bases short and J 1 base short, with 16 bases between. CDR3 length: 15 amino acids. Germline-derived CDR1 and CDR2 are SQVTM and ANQGSEA. Here the CDR3 reads CSVYERGLAKNIQYF. The CDR3 DNA follows: TGCAGCGTCTACGAGCGAGGGCTCGCCAAAAACATTCAGTACTTC.

The V and J genes are TRBV6-5 and TRBJ1-6; 9 bases align to TRBD1. With 4 bases clipped from V and 7 bases from J, the junction kept 11 bases outside the gene matches. The CDR3 length is 17 residues. Germline V gene sequence: CDR1 MNHEY, CDR2 SVGAGI. As DNA, the CDR3 is TGTGCCAGCAGTTCCTCGAGTTGGGACAGGGACAATTCACCCCTCCACTTT. It translates to CASSSSSWDRDNSPLHF.

This chain links TRBV4-1 with TRBJ2-5, with TRBD1 identical over 9 bases. The trim removed 2 bases at V and 5 bases at J, leaving 9 bases unmatched. Germline V gene data show CDR1 as MGHRA and CDR2 as YSYEKL. The CDR3 extends over 16 amino acids. The CDR3 DNA is TGCGCCAGCAGCCAATCGCCCACAGGGGGCGCGGAGACCCAGTACTTC. Translating it yields CASSQSPTGGAETQYF.

This chain connects TRBV20-1 to TRBJ1-5, with D possibly matching TRBD1 (6 bases). Germline-derived CDR1 and CDR2 are DFQATT and SNEGSKA (reference sequence). The V and J ends lost 6 bases and 4 bases respectively, with 16 bases between them. This CDR3 comprises 14 residues. In DNA, the CDR3 is TGCAGTGCGGGTAAATCACAGGGAAATCAGCCCCAGCATTTT. It codes for CSAGKSQGNQPQHF.

V gene TRBV7-7 combines with J gene TRBJ2-7, with D tentatively TRBD1 or TRBD2 (5 bases each). V was shortened by 0 bases and J by 7 bases, with 13 bases between the two germline ends. CDR3 length equals 14 residues. CDR1 is SSHAT, CDR2 FNYEAQ, per germline (reference sequence). CDR3 bases: TGTGCCAGCAGCTTAGCCGGAAACGAGGGGGAGCAGTACTTC. Amino acids: CASSLAGNEGEQYF.

V and J are TRBV12-3 or TRBV12-4 and TRBJ2-3; D gene uncertain. V was clipped by 3 bases and J by 0 bases, with 10 bases between them. CDR3 length: 15 amino acids. CDR3 bases: TGTGCCAGCAGTTTTAAAGTGGGCAGCACAGATACGCAGTATTTT. Amino acid sequence: CASSFKVGSTDTQYF.

The chain carries TRBV4-2 and TRBJ2-7; tentative D call: TRBD1 (5 bases). The CDR3 is 16 amino acids. V lost 4 bases and J lost 0, with 16 bases in between. Germline V gene sequence: CDR1 LGHNA, CDR2 YNFKEQ. The CDR3 bases are TGTGCCAGCAGCCGGTCTCTAGGGGCGTCCTCCTACGAGCAGTACTTC. Its protein product is CASSRSLGASSYEQYF.

The rearrangement joins TRBV25-1 to TRBJ2-1, with 10 bases aligning to TRBD2. From germline, CDR1 is MGHDK and CDR2 SYGVNS. The V segment lost 6 bases and the J segment 3 bases; nucleotides outside the gene matches: 5. The length of the CDR3 is 15 residues. This CDR3 reads CASSEGTSDYNEQFF. CDR3 nucleotides: TGTGCCAGCAGCGAAGGGACTAGCGACTACAATGAGCAGTTCTTC.

The chain couples TRBV4-1 to TRBJ2-5, with 9 positions matching TRBD2. Germline assignment: CDR1 MGHRA and CDR2 YSYEKL. The V and J ends lost 4 bases and 3 bases, in that order; junction bases with no gene match: 6. The CDR3 spans 15 residues. The CDR3 DNA reads TGCGCCAGCAGCCCGGGGGCGGGAGGGAAAGAGACCCAGTACTTC. Translation gives CASSPGAGGKETQYF.